The source of this TCR beta chain is a study of blood T cell repertoires in COVID-19. Study at large: Donors in the United States, Italy and Spain gave samples during acute or convalescent COVID-19. The cDNA or gDNA used as material had been derived from T cells, B-cell-depleted T cells, or PBMCs.

As handled by the study authors: Reference gene primer amplification gave estimated nucleated cell counts. The method was immunoSEQ multiplex PCR; TCRdb's version includes in-frame clones alone and lacks a portion of them. Clone size and V and J calls were adopted from that table, with D and trimming inferred from the DNA. Of 170,000 or so clones listed, 83% are singletons. Deletions cut 7 bases from V and 1 base from J, with 21 bases between. Germline CDR1 is SGDLS and CDR2 is YYNGEE. CDR3 length: 17 residues. The TCR originated in a human donor in a cohort sampled during active COVID-19. Material for sequencing was peripheral blood. The rearrangement joins TRBV9 to TRBJ2-1, with a possible D match to TRBD1 (6 bases). Here the CDR3 reads CASSPLGPGDSYNEQFF. As DNA, the CDR3 is TGTGCCAGCTCTCCCTTGGGGCCAGGGGATTCCTACAATGAGCAGTTCTTC.